Sequencing of this TCR beta chain was carried out in a study of T cell responses to AZD1222 COVID-19 vaccine. General study results and limits: When two AZD1222 doses had been given, Spike-specific TCR breadth and depth rose.

The table came from immunoSEQ multiplex PCR; TCRdb's copy has only in-frame clones and leaves some out. In the table there are 150,000 to 200,000 clones, about 90% of which are singletons. On this clone: The antigen remains unidentified.

This sequence originates from an adult who received the AZD1222 COVID-19 vaccine. The specimen comprised peripheral blood, sampled 28 days after the second AZD1222 dose.

The CDR3 nucleotides read TGTGCCAGTAGTAGATTTGTCGTGACAGGGGGCTATAGCAATCAGCCCCAGCATTTT. It yields the protein CASSRFVVTGGYSNQPQHF. The rearrangement uses TRBV19 and TRBJ1-5, with TRBD1 matching over 10 bases. This CDR3 spans 19 amino acids. V dropped 4 bases and J dropped 0; count of bases not matched to a gene: 12. Germline V gives CDR1 LNHDA, CDR2 SQIVND (reference sequence).